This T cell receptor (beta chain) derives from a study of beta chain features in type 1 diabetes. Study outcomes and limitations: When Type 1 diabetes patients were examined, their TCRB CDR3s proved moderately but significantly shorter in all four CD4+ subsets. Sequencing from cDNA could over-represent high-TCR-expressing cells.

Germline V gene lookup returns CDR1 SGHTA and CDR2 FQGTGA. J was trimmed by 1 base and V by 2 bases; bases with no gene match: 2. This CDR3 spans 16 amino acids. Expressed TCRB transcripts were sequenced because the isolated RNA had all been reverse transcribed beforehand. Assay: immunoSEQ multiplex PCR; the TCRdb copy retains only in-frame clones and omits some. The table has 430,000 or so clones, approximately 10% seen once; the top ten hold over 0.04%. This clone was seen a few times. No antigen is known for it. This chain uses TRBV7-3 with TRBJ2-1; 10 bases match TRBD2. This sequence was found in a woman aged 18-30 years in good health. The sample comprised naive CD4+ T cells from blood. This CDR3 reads CASSLFSGGSYNEQFF. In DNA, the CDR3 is TGTGCCAGCAGCTTATTTAGCGGGGGGTCCTACAATGAGCAGTTCTTC.